This TCR beta chain was retrieved from a study of blood T cell repertoires in COVID-19. Overall study: Italy, Spain and the United States were the sources of the convalescent and acute COVID-19 samples.

This clone has just a few counts. The Seattle patients joined while their infection was active and were tracked longitudinally afterward. The germline gives CDR1 MRHNA, CDR2 SNTAGT. The CDR3 runs to 16 residues. With 0 bases removed from V and 7 bases from J, the gap between germline ends came to 16 bases. Per the authors' pipeline: Amplification of reference gene primers provided the estimated nucleated cell counts. Repertoires were generated with immunoSEQ multiplex PCR, while TCRdb's copy carries only in-frame clones and drops some. The V and J calls and clone size were taken over from that table, and D and trimming were inferred from the DNA. The sample includes some 75,000 clones, less than 90% seen only once; the top ten take roughly 13%.

V is TRBV6-4 and J is TRBJ2-1; weak D call: TRBD1 (5 bases). Sequenced sample: peripheral blood. This clonotype was obtained from a man in his fifties or sixties with COVID-19, enrolled during active disease. The chain's CDR3 is CASSDSLGQGINEQFF. In DNA form, the CDR3 reads TGTGCCAGCAGTGACTCGTTAGGACAAGGGATTAATGAGCAGTTCTTC.